The T cell receptor (beta chain) described here comes from a study of shared clonotypes between healthy human individuals. Per the germline V gene, CDR1 is SGHAT and CDR2 is FQNNGV. The CDR3 runs 13 residues. Unmatched junction bases numbered 4, after V lost 4 bases and J lost 4 bases. Regarding this clone: The same CDR3 also results from other DNA sequences found in this sample.

Naive-designated CD8 cells lacked CD45RO, were positively enriched for CCR7, and omitted terminally differentiated effector memory CD45RA+ cells. The assay was immunoSEQ multiplex PCR, and TCRdb's table has in-frame clones only and misses some. This table has about 2.2 million clones, around 93% appearing once. The sequenced material came from naive CD8+ T cells from PBMCs. The source is a man between 18 and 35 years old in good health. Some clones in this sample may be carry-over from other donors' samples. V usage is TRBV11-2 and J usage is TRBJ2-7; 7 positions match TRBD1. The CDR3 is CASSSGQPYEQYF. The CDR3 nucleotides read TGTGCCAGCAGCTCGGGACAGCCTTACGAGCAGTACTTC. Complete variable domain (other parts from reference TRBV11-2 and TRBJ2-7): EAGVAQSPRYKIIEKRQSVAFWCNPISGHATLYWYQQILGQGPKLLIQFQNNGVVDDSQLPKDRFSAERLKGVDSTLKIQPAKLEDSAVYLCASSSGQPYEQYFGPGTRLTVT.